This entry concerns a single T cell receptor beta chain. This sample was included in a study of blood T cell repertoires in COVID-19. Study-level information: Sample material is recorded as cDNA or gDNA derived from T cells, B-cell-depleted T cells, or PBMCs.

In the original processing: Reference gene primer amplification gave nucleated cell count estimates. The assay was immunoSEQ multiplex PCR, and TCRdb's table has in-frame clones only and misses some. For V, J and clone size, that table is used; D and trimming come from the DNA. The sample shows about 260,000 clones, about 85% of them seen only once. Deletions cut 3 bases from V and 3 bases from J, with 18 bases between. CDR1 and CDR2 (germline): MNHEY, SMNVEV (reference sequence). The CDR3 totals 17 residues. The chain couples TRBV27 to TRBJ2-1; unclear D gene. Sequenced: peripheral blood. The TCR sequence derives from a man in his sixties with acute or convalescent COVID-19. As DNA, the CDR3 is TGTGCCAGCAGTTTCCTCCCGGTAACCCCTGACTACAATGAGCAGTTCTTC. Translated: CASSFLPVTPDYNEQFF.